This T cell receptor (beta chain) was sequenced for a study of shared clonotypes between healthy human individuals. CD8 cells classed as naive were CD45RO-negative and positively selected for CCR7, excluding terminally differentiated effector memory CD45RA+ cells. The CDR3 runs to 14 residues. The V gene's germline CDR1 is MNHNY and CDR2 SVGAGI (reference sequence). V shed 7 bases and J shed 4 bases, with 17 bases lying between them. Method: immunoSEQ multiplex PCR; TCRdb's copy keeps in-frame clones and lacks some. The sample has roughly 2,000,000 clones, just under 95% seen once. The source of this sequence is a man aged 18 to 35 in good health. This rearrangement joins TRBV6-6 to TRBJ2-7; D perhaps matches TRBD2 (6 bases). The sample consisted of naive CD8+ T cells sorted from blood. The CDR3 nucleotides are TGTGCCAGCACCATGGAGGGTCCCTTTTACGAGCAGTACTTC. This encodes CASTMEGPFYEQYF.